This is a list of T cell receptor beta chains from one sample in a study of cytotoxic CD8 clonotypes in ibrutinib-treated CLL. Generated by immunoSEQ multiplex PCR, the TCRdb table keeps only in-frame clones and is missing some. The sample has about 200,000 clones; 55% to 85% are singletons. The material sequenced was PBMCs, taken after 24 months of ibrutinib treatment. Source of these receptors: a human donor with chronic lymphocytic leukemia. The CDR3 runs from the conserved cysteine through the conserved F or W. D genes are given only for firm matches. Rows may omit the clone size; those that give it use once, few, many or a size class.

size,J,V,D,CDR3,DNA
NA,TRBJ1-3,TRBV5-1,NA,CASSLAGTSGNTIYF,TGCGCCAGCAGCTTGGCCGGCACCTCTGGAAACACCATATATTTT
few,TRBJ2-7,TRBV5-4,TRBD1,CASSRTGGEQYF,TGTGCCAGCAGCCGGACAGGGGGCGAGCAGTACTTC
NA,TRBJ2-7,TRBV4-3,TRBD2,CASSQSAREGEQYF,TGCGCCAGCAGCCAATCGGCCAGGGAGGGCGAGCAGTACTTC
NA,TRBJ2-5,TRBV5-6,NA,CASSLAGETQYF,TGTGCCAGCAGCTTGGCCGGGGAGACCCAGTACTTC
NA,TRBJ2-2,TRBV5-4,TRBD1,CASSPIQGAGGELFF,TGTGCCAGCAGCCCAATCCAGGGGGCGGGCGGGGAGCTGTTTTTT
NA,TRBJ2-7,TRBV9,TRBD2,CASSVVASGTGEQYF,TGTGCCAGCAGCGTAGTTGCTAGCGGGACGGGGGAGCAGTACTTC
NA,TRBJ2-7,TRBV7-2,TRBD1,CASSPGTGWSYEQYF,TGTGCCAGCAGCCCCGGGACAGGGTGGTCCTACGAGCAGTACTTC
once,TRBJ2-2,TRBV7-3,NA,CASSLSTRGGELFF,TGTGCCAGCAGCTTATCTACTAGGGGCGGGGAGCTGTTTTTT
NA,TRBJ2-7,TRBV5-4,NA,CASSFGSPYEQYF,TGTGCCAGCAGCTTCGGGTCCCCCTACGAGCAGTACTTC
few,TRBJ2-2,TRBV5-6,NA,CASSRINTGELFF,TGTGCCAGCAGCCGAATTAACACCGGGGAGCTGTTTTTT
NA,TRBJ1-4,TRBV25-1,NA,CASSSGVRVANEKLFF,TGTGCCAGCAGTTCTGGGGTTCGGGTTGCTAATGAAAAACTGTTTTTT
NA,TRBJ2-7,TRBV4-1,NA,CASSQEARPYEQYF,TGCGCCAGCAGCCAAGAAGCCCGACCCTACGAGCAGTACTTC
NA,TRBJ2-2,TRBV9,TRBD1,CASSPKGQGLYTGELFF,TGTGCCAGCAGCCCGAAAGGACAGGGGCTTTACACCGGGGAGCTGTTTTTT
few,TRBJ2-3,TRBV7-9,TRBD2,CASSLTSGREDTQYF,TGTGCCAGCAGCCTTACTAGCGGGAGGGAGGATACGCAGTATTTT
NA,TRBJ1-2,TRBV7-2,NA,CASSLTRTDYGYTF,TGTGCCAGCAGCTTAACCAGGACGGACTATGGCTACACCTTC
NA,TRBJ1-1,TRBV6-6,NA,CASSPFPGRANTEAFF,TGTGCCAGCAGTCCATTCCCTGGGAGGGCGAACACTGAAGCTTTCTTT
NA,TRBJ2-1,TRBV29-1,NA,CSVESSGTIGQFF,TGCAGCGTTGAATCTTCAGGGACAATAGGGCAGTTCTTC
few,TRBJ1-2,TRBV9,TRBD1,CASSVALTGGNGYTF,TGTGCCAGCAGCGTAGCTTTGACAGGGGGTAATGGCTACACCTTC
NA,TRBJ2-2,TRBV7-2,NA,CASSPTRFAGELFF,TGTGCCAGCAGCCCCACCAGGTTCGCCGGGGAGCTGTTTTTT
NA,TRBJ1-5,TRBV18,TRBD1,CASSPNQGAGSNQPQHF,TGTGCCAGCTCACCGAATCAGGGGGCGGGAAGCAATCAGCCCCAGCATTTT
NA,TRBJ1-4,TRBV28,NA,CASIPMGGGNEKLFF,TGTGCCAGCATCCCAATGGGGGGGGGCAATGAAAAACTGTTTTTT
NA,TRBJ2-5,TRBV5-1,TRBD2,CASSLWLAGNQETQYF,TGCGCCAGCAGCTTGTGGCTAGCGGGAAACCAAGAGACCCAGTACTTC
NA,TRBJ1-2,TRBV7-2,NA,CASSLSARGYTF,TGTGCCAGCAGCTTATCGGCCAGAGGCTACACCTTC
NA,TRBJ2-7,TRBV5-1,TRBD1,CASSGTGGISYEQYF,TGCGCCAGCAGCGGGACAGGAGGGATCTCCTACGAGCAGTACTTC
once,TRBJ1-2,TRBV6-6,TRBD1,CASSYGTGQGYTF,TGTGCCAGCAGTTATGGGACAGGGCAAGGCTACACCTTC
NA,TRBJ2-3,TRBV6-5,TRBD2,CASSFEAGGADTQYF,TGTGCCAGCAGTTTCGAAGCGGGAGGCGCAGATACGCAGTATTTT
NA,TRBJ1-5,TRBV18,NA,CASSPDSNQPQHF,TGTGCCAGCTCCCCCGACAGTAATCAGCCCCAGCATTTT
NA,TRBJ2-5,TRBV19,NA,CASSIARGETQYF,TGTGCCAGTAGTATAGCCCGGGGAGAGACCCAGTACTTC
NA,TRBJ1-1,TRBV2,NA,CASSTGVEAFF,TGTGCCAGCAGTACAGGAGTTGAAGCTTTCTTT
NA,TRBJ2-5,TRBV27,NA,CASSKNRDYQETQYF,TGTGCCAGCAGCAAAAACCGGGACTACCAAGAGACCCAGTACTTC
NA,TRBJ1-5,TRBV4-3,NA,CASSQGIQYQPQHF,TGCGCCAGCAGCCAAGGGATCCAGTATCAGCCCCAGCATTTT
NA,TRBJ2-7,TRBV6-5,TRBD2,CASSILAGVIYEQYF,TGTGCCAGCAGCATCCTAGCGGGAGTAATCTACGAGCAGTACTTC
once,TRBJ2-2,TRBV19,NA,CASSKSNTGELFF,TGTGCCAGTAGTAAGAGTAACACCGGGGAGCTGTTTTTT
NA,TRBJ1-2,TRBV6-5,NA,CASSYIRTNYGYTF,TGTGCCAGCAGTTACATAAGAACGAACTATGGCTACACCTTC
few,TRBJ2-1,TRBV19,TRBD2,CASSPSPGLAGNEQFF,TGTGCCAGTAGTCCCAGCCCGGGACTAGCGGGTAATGAGCAGTTCTTC
NA,TRBJ2-1,TRBV9,NA,CASSVDSLPQQFF,TGTGCCAGCAGCGTAGATTCTCTACCCCAGCAGTTCTTC
NA,TRBJ2-5,TRBV6-1,NA,CASSRQETQYF,TGTGCCAGCAGTAGGCAAGAGACCCAGTACTTC
NA,TRBJ2-1,TRBV5-6,NA,CASSPRPGAAYNEQFF,TGTGCCAGCAGCCCCCGGCCGGGGGCGGCCTACAATGAGCAGTTCTTC
NA,TRBJ2-7,TRBV28,TRBD1,CASSPTGGAPYEQYF,TGTGCCAGCAGTCCAACAGGGGGCGCCCCCTACGAGCAGTACTTC
NA,TRBJ2-7,TRBV7-9,NA,CASSLATRGFYEQYF,TGTGCCAGCAGCTTAGCTACAAGGGGCTTCTACGAGCAGTACTTC
few,TRBJ2-5,TRBV27,NA,CASSLSRQLETQYF,TGTGCCAGCAGTTTATCCCGCCAGTTGGAGACCCAGTACTTC
NA,TRBJ2-7,TRBV9,TRBD1,CASSGGDRGNTYEQYF,TGTGCCAGCAGCGGAGGGGACAGGGGTAATACCTACGAGCAGTACTTC
once,TRBJ1-2,TRBV6-5,NA,CATFQGYGYTF,TGTGCCACTTTCCAGGGGTATGGCTACACCTTC
NA,TRBJ2-2,TRBV4-3,NA,CASSQINTGELFF,TGCGCCAGCAGCCAAATCAACACCGGGGAGCTGTTTTTT
few,TRBJ1-1,TRBV14,NA,CASSQAMSGPAWTEAFF,TGTGCCAGCAGCCAAGCGATGTCCGGGCCCGCATGGACTGAAGCTTTCTTT
few,TRBJ1-5,TRBV7-2,NA,CASSLFYGMYSNQPQHF,TGTGCCAGCAGCCTATTCTATGGGATGTATAGCAATCAGCCCCAGCATTTT
NA,TRBJ1-5,TRBV25-1,NA,CASSGPAGPQHF,TGTGCCAGCAGCGGACCTGCGGGGCCCCAGCATTTT